Many counts were recorded for the clone carrying this T cell receptor (beta chain). Its matching antigen is unknown. The read ends 3 residues before the CDR3 terminus; that terminus is restored from the germline J gene. These data belong to a study of T cell clonality in common variable immunodeficiency. Study-level findings and limits: Compared with healthy controls, CVID subjects showed increased TCRbeta clonality, mostly in about a third. What drives increased CVID clonality needs T cell subpopulation sequencing.

CDR3 length: 14 amino acids. Germline lookup yields CDR1 DFQATT and CDR2 SNEGSKA (reference sequence). The junction had 6 bases not matched to a gene; V was cut back by 4 bases and J by 1 base. Assay: immunoSEQ multiplex PCR; the TCRdb copy retains only in-frame clones and omits some. Sampling found 60,000 to 75,000 clones, none seen once. V and J are TRBV20-1 and TRBJ2-7; 8 bases agree with TRBD2. This receptor was taken from a person between 18 and 69 years old in good health. Sequenced sample: peripheral blood mononuclear cells. The CDR3 region is CSAKELAGSYEQYF. The DNA read from the CDR3 is TGCAGTGCTAAGGAATTAGCGGGGTCCTACGAG.